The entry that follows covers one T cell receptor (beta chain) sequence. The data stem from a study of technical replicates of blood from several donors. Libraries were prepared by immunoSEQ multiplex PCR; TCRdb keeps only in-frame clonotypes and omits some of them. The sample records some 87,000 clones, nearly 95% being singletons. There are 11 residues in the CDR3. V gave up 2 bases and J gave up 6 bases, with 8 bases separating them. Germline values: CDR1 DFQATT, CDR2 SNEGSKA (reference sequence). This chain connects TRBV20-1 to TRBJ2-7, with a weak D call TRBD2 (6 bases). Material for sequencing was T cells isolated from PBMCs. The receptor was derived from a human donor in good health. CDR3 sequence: CSARQGGEQYF. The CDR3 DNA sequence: TGCAGTGCTAGACAGGGAGGCGAGCAGTACTTC.